The 10 T cell receptor beta chains below were found in one sample sequenced in a study of OX40 agonist ivuxolimab in advanced cancers. The data were produced by immunoSEQ multiplex PCR, yet TCRdb's version contains in-frame clones alone and is incomplete. Of about 54,000 clones detected, nearly 80% appear once; the ten largest clones hold roughly 4%. Here the sequenced sample was CD4+ or CD8+ T cells sorted from blood, taken in a trial of the OX40 agonist ivuxolimab. Source of these receptors: an adult with an advanced solid tumor such as melanoma, head and neck, liver or kidney cancer.

This chain uses TRBV9 with TRBJ2-1, with D tentatively TRBD2 (6 bases). Germline V gene lookup returns CDR1 SGDLS and CDR2 YYNGEE. Trimming took 4 bases from V and 6 from J, leaving 14 bases between them. The CDR3 is 14 amino acids. CDR3 DNA sequence: TGTGCCAGCAGCAGCGAGTCCGGGGGCAATGAGCAGTTCTTC. Translating gives CASSSESGGNEQFF.

V is TRBV5-1 and J is TRBJ1-5, with D uncertain. Germline assignment: CDR1 SGHRS and CDR2 YFSETQ. The CDR3 has 14 residues. V dropped 2 bases and J dropped 2 bases, with 8 bases sitting between them. CDR3: CASSFGERNQPQHF. The CDR3 DNA is TGCGCCAGCAGCTTTGGGGAGCGCAATCAGCCCCAGCATTTT.

This chain connects TRBV19 to TRBJ1-1; tentative D call: TRBD1 (5 bases). Germline CDR1 LNHDA, CDR2 SQIVND (reference sequence). Trimming shortened V by 1 base and J by 4 bases, and 13 bases separated the two germline ends. CDR3 length equals 15 residues. CDR3 region: CASSIGETGSTEAFF. The DNA for the CDR3 is TGTGCCAGTAGTATAGGAGAAACAGGAAGCACTGAAGCTTTCTTT.

The V call is TRBV27, the J call TRBJ2-3; 9 bases match TRBD2. This CDR3 comprises 16 residues. Germline values: CDR1 MNHEY, CDR2 SMNVEV (reference sequence). The ends lost 3 bases at V and 2 bases at J; junction bases unmatched: 6. DNA of the CDR3: TGTGCCAGCAGTTTCCAAGCGGGGGGTCCCACAGATACGCAGTATTTT. Translating gives CASSFQAGGPTDTQYF.

The rearrangement links TRBV7-9 to TRBJ2-5; 7 bases fit TRBD2. The junction had 10 bases not matched to a gene; V was cut back by 4 bases and J by 5 bases. The CDR3 runs to 15 residues. Germline lookup yields CDR1 SEHNR and CDR2 FQNEAQ (reference sequence). CDR3 sequence reads: CASSSSGLGGETQYF. CDR3 bases: TGTGCCAGCAGCTCCTCCGGTTTGGGAGGGGAGACCCAGTACTTC.

This clone has just one count. The chain joins TRBV5-1 to TRBJ2-1; possibly TRBD2 for D (6 bases). V was cut by 4 bases and J by 6 bases, with 14 bases left in between. The CDR3 totals 14 residues. Germline assignment: CDR1 SGHRS and CDR2 YFSETQ. The CDR3 sequence is CASSPGTGGNEQFF. The CDR3 bases are TGCGCCAGCAGCCCGGGGACTGGCGGCAATGAGCAGTTCTTC.

This chain uses TRBV6-1 with TRBJ2-3, with TRBD1 as a possible D gene (6 bases). The ends were cut back, 1 base at V and 2 bases at J, with 10 bases in the middle. Germline assignment: CDR1 MNHNS and CDR2 SASEGT. This CDR3 comprises 15 residues. CDR3 protein: CASSEVGQLTDTQYF. CDR3 DNA sequence: TGTGCCAGCAGTGAAGTCGGACAGCTCACAGATACGCAGTATTTT.

J is TRBJ2-2 and V is TRBV7-2; weak D call: TRBD1 (6 bases). The CDR3 runs to 16 residues. The germline V gene encodes CDR1 SGHTA and CDR2 FQGNSA. Trimming cost V 2 bases and J 2 bases, with 12 bases left between them. CDR3 sequence reads: CASSLQGPSNTGELFF. In DNA, the CDR3 is TGTGCCAGCAGCTTACAGGGGCCCTCAAACACCGGGGAGCTGTTTTTT. Full variable domain (missing parts from reference TRBV7-2 and TRBJ2-2): GAGVSQSPSNKVTEKGKDVELRCDPISGHTALYWYRQSLGQGLEFLIYFQGNSAPDKSGLPSDRFSAERTGGSVSTLTIQRTQQEDSAVYLCASSLQGPSNTGELFFGEGSRLTVL.

This clone was counted only a few times. The chain employs TRBV30 and TRBJ2-7; 12 nucleotides line up with TRBD2. The trim removed 8 bases at V and 3 bases at J, leaving 11 bases unmatched. This CDR3 comprises 15 residues. CDR1 is GTSNPN and CDR2 is SVGIG in the germline V gene (reference sequence). The CDR3 DNA reads as TGTGCCAGTGGAAGGGGACTAGCGGGTGGCTACGAGCAGTACTTC. Amino acids: CASGRGLAGGYEQYF. The variable domain in full, with the rest retrieved from reference TRBV30 and TRBJ2-7, is SQTIHQWPATLVQPVGSPLSLECTVEGTSNPNLYWYRQAAGRGLQLLFYSVGIGQISSEVPQNLSASRPQDRQFILSSKKLLLSDSGFYLCASGRGLAGGYEQYFGPGTRLTVT.

This clone was observed a few times. The sample has other DNA sequences that encode this CDR3 too. The chain employs TRBV7-2 and TRBJ2-3; 7 bases map to TRBD2. CDR3 size: 18 residues. V lost 4 bases, J lost 3 bases, and 16 bases stayed unmatched. The germline gives CDR1 SGHTA, CDR2 FQGNSA. DNA of the CDR3: TGTGCCAGCAGCTCTAGGGATTGGGTCAGCGGGGAGACAGATACGCAGTATTTT. Translating it yields CASSSRDWVSGETDTQYF.